This T cell receptor (beta chain) was captured by sequencing in a study of technical replicates of blood from a few donors. The protocol was immunoSEQ multiplex PCR, while the TCRdb copy is restricted to in-frame clones and leaves out a portion. The sample has approximately 52,000 clones, 85% to 90% seen once. This CDR3 contains 13 residues. V trimming: 6 bases; J trimming: 2 bases; junction bases outside the gene matches: 2. Germline CDR1 reads MNHNY; CDR2 reads SVGAGI (reference sequence). The gene calls are TRBV6-6 and TRBJ1-2; 8 nucleotides agree with TRBD1. The sequenced material came from PBMCs. The receptor was derived from a human donor in good health. Some clones in this sample may be carry-over from other donors' samples. In nucleotides, the CDR3 is TGTGCCAGCAGGCAGGGGGCAAACTATGGCTACACCTTC. Encoded protein: CASRQGANYGYTF.